Each of the 26 T cell receptor beta chains below was sequenced from the same sample in a study of cytomegalovirus exposure and HLA in healthy donors. PCR was performed using 60 Vbeta and 13 Jbeta primers. Libraries were prepared by immunoSEQ multiplex PCR; TCRdb keeps only in-frame clonotypes and omits some of them. The repertoire includes some 110,000 clones, approximately 70% of them detected once, and approximately 0.8% sits in the top ten. Input material: PBMCs. The receptors shown here come from a boy aged 5 to 17 in good health and CMV-seronegative.

This clone was seen only a few times. The chain combines TRBV6-5 with TRBJ2-7, with D maybe TRBD2 (5 bases). V dropped 6 bases and J dropped 6 bases, with 9 bases sitting between them. Germline V gene lookup returns CDR1 MNHEY and CDR2 SVGAGI. The CDR3 length is 11 residues. The CDR3 DNA is TGTGCCAGCAGCTGGGGAGCCGAGCAGTACTTC. Amino acid sequence: CASSWGAEQYF.

The chain couples TRBV30 to TRBJ2-1; 8 nucleotides agree with TRBD2. The germline V gene has CDR1 GTSNPN and CDR2 SVGIG (reference sequence). V shed 8 bases and J 4 bases; nucleotides not matched to a gene: 13. The CDR3 consists of 15 residues. The CDR3 loop reads CAHLNRGLGYNEQFF. CDR3 coding DNA: TGTGCCCACCTAAATAGGGGACTAGGGTACAATGAGCAGTTCTTC.

V gene TRBV10-3 combines with J gene TRBJ2-7; TRBD2 agrees at 9 bases. Per germline, CDR1 ENHRY and CDR2 SYGVKD. The CDR3 covers 14 residues. After removal of 4 bases from V and 3 bases from J, the junction contained 4 bases not matched to a gene. CDR3 in DNA: TGTGCCATCAGTGGGACGACTAGCGGCTACGAGCAGTACTTC. This encodes CAISGTTSGYEQYF.

This chain joins TRBV19 and TRBJ1-3; D gene unclear. The V end lost 3 bases, the J end lost 0 bases, and 6 bases lay between the germline ends. This CDR3 has 14 amino acids. The germline gives CDR1 LNHDA, CDR2 SQIVND (reference sequence). This CDR3 is CASSISGSGNTIYF. The DNA of the CDR3 is TGTGCCAGTAGTATTTCAGGCTCTGGAAACACCATATATTTT.

The V call is TRBV9, the J call TRBJ1-2; 7 positions agree with TRBD1. Germline loops: CDR1 SGDLS, CDR2 YYNGEE. V lost 2 bases, J lost 4 bases, and 11 bases stayed unmatched. The CDR3 loop spans 16 amino acids. The CDR3 region has the DNA TGTGCCAGCAGCGTCCAAGAACAGGGGACCCTCTATGGCTACACCTTC. This translates into CASSVQEQGTLYGYTF.

The chain combines TRBV18 with TRBJ1-5, with a weak D call TRBD1 (5 bases). Looked up from germline, CDR1 is KGHSH and CDR2 is LQKENI. With 3 bases removed from V and 0 bases from J, the gap between germline ends came to 9 bases. The CDR3 loop spans 15 amino acids. Here the CDR3 reads CASSPDSYSNQPQHF. CDR3 coding DNA: TGTGCCAGCTCACCCGACAGTTATAGCAATCAGCCCCAGCATTTT.

V usage is TRBV15 and J usage is TRBJ2-1; TRBD2 might be the D (5 bases). Trimming took 0 bases from V and 15 from J, leaving 12 bases between them. Germline lookup yields CDR1 LNHNV and CDR2 YYDKDF (reference sequence). The CDR3 spans 12 residues. In DNA, the CDR3 is TGTGCCACCAGCAGAGATCAACGGGGAAGGTTCTTC. Protein product: CATSRDQRGRFF.

The rearrangement links TRBV28 to TRBJ2-7; no clear D gene. In germline, CDR1 is MDHEN, CDR2 SYDVKM. The CDR3 is 12 amino acids. CDR3 DNA: TGTGCTACGGCGACTTTCACCTACGAGCAGTACTTC. Its protein product is CATATFTYEQYF. Supplemented by reference TRBV28 and TRBJ2-7, the full variable domain reads DVKVTQSSRYLVKRTGEKVFLECVQDMDHENMFWYRQDPGLGLRLIYFSYDVKMKEKGDIPEGYSVSREKKERFSLILESASTNQTSMYLCATATFTYEQYFGPGTRLTVT.

The gene calls are TRBV5-5 and TRBJ1-2, with unresolved D. Looked up from germline, CDR1 is SGHKS and CDR2 is YYEKEE (reference sequence). The V end lost 0 bases, the J end lost 2 bases, and 8 bases lay between the germline ends. This CDR3 region has 14 residues. CDR3 in DNA: TGTGCCAGCAGCTTGGAAGCCCCAAACTATGGCTACACCTTC. Encoded protein: CASSLEAPNYGYTF.

This clone was found a few times. The chain recombines TRBV28 with TRBJ2-7, with a weak D call TRBD1 (6 bases). Germline assignment: CDR1 MDHEN and CDR2 SYDVKM. The CDR3 runs to 12 residues. The V end lost 6 bases, the J end lost 2 bases, and 8 bases lay between the germline ends. The CDR3 sequence: CASRRQAYEQYF. CDR3 bases: TGTGCCAGCAGACGACAGGCCTACGAGCAGTACTTC.

The table lists this clone with a count of one. The chain recombines TRBV11-1 with TRBJ2-7, with D unclear. V lost 5 bases and J lost 1, with 9 bases in between. The CDR3 has 13 residues. Germline CDR1 SGHAT, CDR2 FQDESV (reference sequence). CDR3 sequence (DNA): TGTGCCAGCAGCAGAACAGATTCCTACGAGCAGTACTTC. Translating gives CASSRTDSYEQYF.

The CDR3, as DNA: TGTGCCAGTAGCTTCCCCCGGCAGGGGGCTAAGGGCTACACCTTC. It codes for CASSFPRQGAKGYTF. The V and J genes are TRBV19 and TRBJ1-2; 8 bases map to TRBD1. This CDR3 contains 15 residues. Germline V gives CDR1 LNHDA, CDR2 SQIVND (reference sequence). V lost 6 bases and J lost 8; bases outside the gene matches: 14.

The chain employs TRBV5-1 and TRBJ2-7; 10 nucleotides align to TRBD2. The length of the CDR3 is 15 residues. V lost 0 bases to trimming and J lost 3 bases; unmatched junction nucleotides: 3. Germline CDR1 is SGHRS and CDR2 is YFSETQ. This CDR3 is CASSLVTSGNYEQYF. CDR3 coding DNA: TGCGCCAGCAGCTTGGTTACTAGCGGGAACTACGAGCAGTACTTC. Supplemented by reference TRBV5-1 and TRBJ2-7, the full variable domain reads KAGVTQTPRYLIKTRGQQVTLSCSPISGHRSVSWYQQTPGQGLQFLFEYFSETQRNKGNFPGRFSGRQFSNSRSEMNVSTLELGDSALYLCASSLVTSGNYEQYFGPGTRLTVT.

The chain combines TRBV27 with TRBJ2-7; D may be TRBD1 (6 bases). Trimming stripped 2 bases from V and 4 bases from J, with 9 bases between. Looked up from germline, CDR1 is MNHEY and CDR2 is SMNVEV (reference sequence). This CDR3 has 13 residues. This CDR3 reads CASSLGTKYEQYF. CDR3 nucleotides: TGTGCCAGCAGTTTAGGGACAAAATACGAGCAGTACTTC.

This chain joins TRBV30 and TRBJ1-5; D possibly corresponds to TRBD1 (6 bases). Trimming stripped 0 bases from V and 6 bases from J, with 21 bases between. The length of the CDR3 is 17 residues. Germline V lookup: CDR1 GTSNPN, CDR2 SVGIG (reference sequence). The CDR3 loop reads CAWSVRGAIRGSQPQHF. The CDR3 DNA reads as TGTGCCTGGAGTGTACGGGGGGCCATCCGAGGGAGTCAGCCCCAGCATTTT.

The chain uses TRBV19 and TRBJ1-5; possibly TRBD1 for D (6 bases). Germline V gene sequence: CDR1 LNHDA, CDR2 SQIVND (reference sequence). Trimming took off 10 bases at V and 0 bases at J, with 16 bases between the two ends. This CDR3 has 15 residues. The CDR3 loop reads CATSRGGPSNQPQHF. The DNA of the CDR3 is TGTGCCACCTCCCGGGGGGGGCCTAGCAATCAGCCCCAGCATTTT.

CDR3 sequence: CASSGDRAPYYGYTF. The DNA of the CDR3 is TGTGCCAGCAGTGGGGACAGGGCGCCCTACTATGGCTACACCTTC. The chain combines TRBV6-1 with TRBJ1-2; 9 bases line up with TRBD1. In germline, CDR1 is MNHNS, CDR2 SASEGT. CDR3 length: 15 residues. Trimming removed 4 bases from V and 3 bases from J; junction bases left unmatched: 6.

CDR3 DNA sequence: TGCGCCAGCAGCCCTTCTTTCGAAACCCCGCGGCATGAGCAGTTCTTC. Protein: CASSPSFETPRHEQFF. The V and J genes are TRBV5-1 and TRBJ2-1; D not resolved. This CDR3 is 16 amino acids long. CDR1 SGHRS and CDR2 YFSETQ come from the germline V gene. The V gene lost 4 bases and the J gene lost 8 bases, with 22 bases spanning the gap.

The genes are TRBV29-1 and TRBJ2-5; D call uncertain. The CDR3 spans 13 residues. Trimming removed 6 bases at V and 1 base at J, with 12 bases between. Germline-derived CDR1 and CDR2 are SQVTM and ANQGSEA. CDR3 sequence reads: CSVMTGTQETQYF. DNA of the CDR3: TGCAGCGTGATGACTGGCACCCAAGAGACCCAGTACTTC.

This sequence joins TRBV7-2 and TRBJ1-1; D gene ambiguous. V lost 3 bases, J lost 0 bases, and 2 bases lay in between. The length of the CDR3 is 12 residues. Germline V gene data show CDR1 as SGHTA and CDR2 as FQGNSA. The chain's CDR3 is CASSFLNTEAFF. The CDR3 nucleotides are TGTGCCAGCAGCTTCTTGAACACTGAAGCTTTCTTT.

V and J are TRBV6-4 and TRBJ2-1; TRBD2 aligns across 12 bases. Germline V gene lookup returns CDR1 MRHNA and CDR2 SNTAGT. The junction had 9 bases not matched to a gene; V was cut back by 0 bases and J by 9 bases. The CDR3 has 17 amino acids. The CDR3 loop is CASSDSPSSGGAGEQFF. As DNA, the CDR3 is TGTGCCAGCAGTGACTCCCCGTCTAGCGGGGGGGCGGGTGAGCAGTTCTTC.

The rearrangement joins TRBV5-6 to TRBJ1-4; 9 bases are shared with TRBD1. The CDR3 length is 15 residues. The V segment lost 2 bases and the J segment 6 bases; nucleotides outside the gene matches: 5. Germline CDR1 and CDR2: SGHDT and YYEEEE. The CDR3 protein is CASSLNRGPDEKLFF. CDR3 sequence (DNA): TGTGCCAGCAGCTTAAACAGGGGGCCGGATGAAAAACTGTTTTTT.

The V and J genes are TRBV27 and TRBJ1-1, with TRBD1 matching over 8 bases. After removal of 5 bases from V and 8 bases from J, the junction contained 7 bases not matched to a gene. The length of the CDR3 is 13 residues. The germline gives CDR1 MNHEY, CDR2 SMNVEV (reference sequence). The CDR3 protein is CASSPRTGSEAFF. Written as DNA, the CDR3 is TGTGCCAGCAGTCCAAGGACAGGGTCAGAAGCTTTCTTT.

V is TRBV4-3 and J is TRBJ2-2; 11 nucleotides agree with TRBD1. CDR3 size: 17 residues. CDR1 is LGHNA and CDR2 is YSLEER in the germline V gene. With 2 bases clipped from V and 7 bases from J, the junction kept 9 bases outside the gene matches. CDR3 region: CASSQRTGGDFSGELFF. DNA for the CDR3: TGCGCCAGCAGCCAACGGACAGGGGGCGACTTTAGCGGGGAGCTGTTTTTT.

The V gene is TRBV6-5, the J gene TRBJ1-2, with D perhaps matching TRBD1 (6 bases). Trimming pared 0 bases from V and 5 bases from J, leaving 7 bases between. There are 13 residues in the CDR3. Germline lookup yields CDR1 MNHEY and CDR2 SVGAGI. For the CDR3, the DNA is TGTGCCAGCAGTTACTCTCAGGGGTATGGCTACACCTTC. It encodes CASSYSQGYGYTF.

The chain employs TRBV7-2 and TRBJ1-5, with D unresolved. This CDR3 is 16 amino acids long. Germline-derived CDR1 and CDR2 are SGHTA and FQGNSA. Trimming removed 1 base from V and 2 bases from J, with 12 bases in between. The CDR3 DNA follows: TGTGCCAGCAGCTTAGTACCGGGGAGAGGCAATCAGCCCCAGCATTTT. Protein: CASSLVPGRGNQPQHF.